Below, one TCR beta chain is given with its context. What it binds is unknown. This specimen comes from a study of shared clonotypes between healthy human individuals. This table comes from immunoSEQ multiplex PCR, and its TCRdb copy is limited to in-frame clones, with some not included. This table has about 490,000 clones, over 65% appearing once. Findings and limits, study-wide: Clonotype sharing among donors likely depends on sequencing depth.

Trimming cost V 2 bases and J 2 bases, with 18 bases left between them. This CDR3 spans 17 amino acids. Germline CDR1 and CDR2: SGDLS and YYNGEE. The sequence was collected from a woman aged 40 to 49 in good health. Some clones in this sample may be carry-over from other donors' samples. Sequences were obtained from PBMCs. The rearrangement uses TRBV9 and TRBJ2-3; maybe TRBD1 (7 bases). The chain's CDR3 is CASSVPRGVADTDTQYF. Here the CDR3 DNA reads TGTGCCAGCAGCGTGCCCAGGGGGGTAGCGGACACAGATACGCAGTATTTT.